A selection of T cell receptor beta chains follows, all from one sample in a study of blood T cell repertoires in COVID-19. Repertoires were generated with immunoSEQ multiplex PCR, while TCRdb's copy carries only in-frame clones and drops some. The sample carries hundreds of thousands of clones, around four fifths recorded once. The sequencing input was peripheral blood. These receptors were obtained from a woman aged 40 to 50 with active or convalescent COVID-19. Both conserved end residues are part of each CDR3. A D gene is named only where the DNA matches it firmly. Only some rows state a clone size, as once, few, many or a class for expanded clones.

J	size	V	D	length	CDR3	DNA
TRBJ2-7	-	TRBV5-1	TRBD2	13	CARKRGGGYEQYF	TGCGCCCGCAAGCGGGGGGGCGGTTACGAGCAGTACTTC
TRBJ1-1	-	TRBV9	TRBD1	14	CASSARDSYTEAFF	TGTGCCAGCAGCGCCCGGGACAGTTACACTGAAGCTTTCTTT
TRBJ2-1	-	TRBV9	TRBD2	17	CASSVALLAGGYNEQFF	TGTGCCAGCAGCGTAGCTTTACTCGCGGGGGGGTACAATGAGCAGTTCTTC
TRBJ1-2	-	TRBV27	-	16	CASSLRRTGLGYGYTF	TGTGCCAGCAGTTTACGCCGCACAGGGCTCGGCTATGGCTACACCTTC
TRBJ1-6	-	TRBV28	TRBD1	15	CASTPQGGVSSPLHF	TGTGCCAGCACCCCCCAGGGGGGCGTTAGTTCACCCCTCCACTTT
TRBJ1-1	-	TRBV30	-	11	CAWQESNEAFF	TGTGCCTGGCAGGAATCTAATGAAGCTTTCTTT
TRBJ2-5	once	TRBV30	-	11	CAWGLPGTQYF	TGTGCCTGGGGTCTACCGGGGACCCAGTACTTC
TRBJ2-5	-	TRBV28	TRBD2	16	CASSRVAGSYQETQYF	TGTGCCAGCAGTAGGGTAGCGGGGAGTTACCAAGAGACCCAGTACTTC
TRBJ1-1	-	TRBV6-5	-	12	CASSYGGTEAFF	TGTGCCAGCAGTTACGGCGGCACTGAAGCTTTCTTT
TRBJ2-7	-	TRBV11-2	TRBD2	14	CASSLDGLAYEQYF	TGTGCCAGCAGCTTAGATGGACTAGCCTACGAGCAGTACTTC
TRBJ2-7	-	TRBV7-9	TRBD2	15	CASSSPGTSSNEQYF	TGTGCCAGCAGCTCCCCCGGGACTAGCTCGAACGAGCAGTACTTC
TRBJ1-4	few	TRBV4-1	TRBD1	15	CASSYGQGPHEKLFF	TGCGCCAGCAGCTACGGACAGGGGCCGCATGAAAAACTGTTTTTT
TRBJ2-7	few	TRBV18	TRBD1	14	CASSSGTGSYEQYF	TGTGCCAGCTCCTCCGGGACAGGGTCCTACGAGCAGTACTTC
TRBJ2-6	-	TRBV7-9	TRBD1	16	CASSQTGASGANVLTF	TGTGCCAGCAGCCAGACAGGGGCCTCTGGGGCCAACGTCCTGACTTTC
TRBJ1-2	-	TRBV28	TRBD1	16	CASSFRKSRGPYGYTF	TGTGCCAGCAGTTTTAGGAAGAGCAGGGGGCCCTATGGCTACACCTTC
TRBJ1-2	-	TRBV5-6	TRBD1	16	CASSLGGTAANYGYTF	TGTGCCAGCAGCTTGGGGGGGACAGCTGCTAACTATGGCTACACCTTC
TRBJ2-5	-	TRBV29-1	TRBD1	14	CSVGRTGNQETQYF	TGCAGCGTTGGGCGGACAGGGAACCAAGAGACCCAGTACTTC
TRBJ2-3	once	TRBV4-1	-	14	CASTHGSYTDTQYF	TGCGCCAGCACCCACGGGAGCTACACAGATACGCAGTATTTT
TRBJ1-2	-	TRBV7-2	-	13	CASSIEGIYGYTF	TGTGCCAGCAGCATTGAGGGTATCTATGGCTACACCTTC
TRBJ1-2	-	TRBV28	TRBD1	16	CASSLPGGATIYGYTF	TGTGCCAGCAGTTTACCAGGGGGCGCGACCATTTATGGCTACACCTTC
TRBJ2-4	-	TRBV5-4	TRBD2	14	CASSPRVAGDIQYF	TGTGCCAGCAGCCCACGGGTGGCGGGGGACATTCAGTACTTC
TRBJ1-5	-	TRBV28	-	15	CASTPWQGGNQPQHF	TGTGCCAGCACCCCGTGGCAGGGTGGCAATCAGCCCCAGCATTTT
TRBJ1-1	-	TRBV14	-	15	CASSPLSGNYAEAFF	TGTGCCAGCAGCCCCCTCAGCGGGAATTACGCTGAAGCTTTCTTT
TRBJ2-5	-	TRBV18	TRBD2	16	CASSPGAGGYQETQYF	TGTGCCAGCTCACCCGGCGCGGGGGGTTACCAAGAGACCCAGTACTTC
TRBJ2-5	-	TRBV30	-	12	CAWNLGRETQYF	TGTGCCTGGAATCTAGGTCGAGAGACCCAGTACTTC
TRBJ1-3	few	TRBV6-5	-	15	CASSYSSGSGNTIYF	TGTGCCAGCAGTTACTCGTCGGGTTCTGGAAACACCATATATTTT
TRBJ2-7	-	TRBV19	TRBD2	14	CASSQSGAHGEQYF	TGTGCCAGTAGTCAAAGCGGGGCCCACGGGGAGCAGTACTTC
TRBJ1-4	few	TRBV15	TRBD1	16	CATSRDRQGANEKLFF	TGTGCCACCAGCAGAGATCGTCAGGGGGCAAATGAAAAACTGTTTTTT
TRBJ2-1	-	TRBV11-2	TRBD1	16	CASSPGFQGDYNEQFF	TGTGCCAGCAGCCCTGGATTTCAGGGGGATTACAATGAGCAGTTCTTC
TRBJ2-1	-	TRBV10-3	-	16	CAISGAGPNSYNEQFF	TGTGCCATCAGTGGCGCAGGGCCCAATTCCTACAATGAGCAGTTCTTC
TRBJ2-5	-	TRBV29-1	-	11	CSVFRGETQYF	TGCAGCGTTTTTAGGGGAGAGACCCAGTACTTC
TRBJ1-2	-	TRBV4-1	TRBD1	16	CASSQVPGQGGYGYTF	TGCGCCAGCAGCCAAGTCCCGGGACAGGGGGGCTATGGCTACACCTTC
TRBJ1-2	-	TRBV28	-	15	CASSWAPDTRYGYTF	TGTGCCAGCAGTTGGGCCCCGGACACCCGCTATGGCTACACCTTC
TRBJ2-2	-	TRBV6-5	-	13	CASRAKSTGELFF	TGTGCCAGCAGAGCGAAGAGCACCGGGGAGCTGTTTTTT
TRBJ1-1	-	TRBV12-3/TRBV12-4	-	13	CASSPRVNTEAFF	TGTGCCAGCAGTCCTCGGGTGAACACTGAAGCTTTCTTT
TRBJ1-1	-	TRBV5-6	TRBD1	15	CASSFDTGGATEAFF	TGTGCCAGCAGCTTCGACACAGGGGGGGCCACTGAAGCTTTCTTT